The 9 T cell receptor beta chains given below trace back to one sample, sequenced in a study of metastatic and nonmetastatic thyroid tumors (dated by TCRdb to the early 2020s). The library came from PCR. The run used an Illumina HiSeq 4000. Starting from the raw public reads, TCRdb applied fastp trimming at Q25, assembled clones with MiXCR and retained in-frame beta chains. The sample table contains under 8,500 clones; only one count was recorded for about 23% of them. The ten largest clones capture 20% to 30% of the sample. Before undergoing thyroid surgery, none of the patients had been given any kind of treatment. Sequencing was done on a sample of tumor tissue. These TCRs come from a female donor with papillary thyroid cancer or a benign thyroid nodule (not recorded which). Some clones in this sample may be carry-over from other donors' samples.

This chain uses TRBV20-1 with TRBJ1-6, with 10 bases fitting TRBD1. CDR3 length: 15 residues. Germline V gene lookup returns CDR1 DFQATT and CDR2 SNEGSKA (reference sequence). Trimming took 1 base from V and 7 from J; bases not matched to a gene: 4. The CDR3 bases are TGCAGTGCTAGAGGGACAGGGGGAGACAATTCACCCCTCCACTTT. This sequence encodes CSARGTGGDNSPLHF.

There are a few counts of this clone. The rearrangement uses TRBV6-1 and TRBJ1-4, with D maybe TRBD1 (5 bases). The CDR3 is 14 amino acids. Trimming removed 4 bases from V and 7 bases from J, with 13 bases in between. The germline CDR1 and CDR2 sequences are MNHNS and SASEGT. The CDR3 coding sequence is TGTGCCAGCAGTGGGTCGCTAAGGGGTGAAAAACTGTTTTTT. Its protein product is CASSGSLRGEKLFF.

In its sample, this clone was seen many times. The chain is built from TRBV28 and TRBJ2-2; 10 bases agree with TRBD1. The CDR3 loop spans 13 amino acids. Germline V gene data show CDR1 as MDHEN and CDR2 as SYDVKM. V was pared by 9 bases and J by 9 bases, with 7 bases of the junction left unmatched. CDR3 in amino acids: CASRDRGQRELFF. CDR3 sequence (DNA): TGTGCCAGTCGTGACAGGGGGCAAAGGGAGCTGTTTTTT.

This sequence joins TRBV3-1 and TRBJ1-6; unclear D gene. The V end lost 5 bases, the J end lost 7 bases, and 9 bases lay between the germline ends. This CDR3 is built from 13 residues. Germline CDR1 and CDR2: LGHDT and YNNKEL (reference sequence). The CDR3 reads CASSTRQNSPLHF. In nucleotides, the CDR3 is TGTGCCAGCAGCACCCGACAAAATTCACCCCTCCACTTT.

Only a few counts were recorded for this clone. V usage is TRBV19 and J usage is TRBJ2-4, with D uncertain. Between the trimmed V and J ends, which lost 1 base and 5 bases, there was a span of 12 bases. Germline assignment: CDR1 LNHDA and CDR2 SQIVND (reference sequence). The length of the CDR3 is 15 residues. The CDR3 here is CASSIGSFPENIQYF. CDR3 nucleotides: TGTGCCAGTAGTATAGGTAGCTTCCCGGAAAACATTCAGTACTTC.

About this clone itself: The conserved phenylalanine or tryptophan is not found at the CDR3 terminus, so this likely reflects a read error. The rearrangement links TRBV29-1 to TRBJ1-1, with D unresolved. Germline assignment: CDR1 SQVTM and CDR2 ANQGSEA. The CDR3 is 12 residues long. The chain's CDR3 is CGVRDGRTEAFL. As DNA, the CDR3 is TGCGGCGTCCGCGACGGTAGGACTGAAGCTTTCCTT.

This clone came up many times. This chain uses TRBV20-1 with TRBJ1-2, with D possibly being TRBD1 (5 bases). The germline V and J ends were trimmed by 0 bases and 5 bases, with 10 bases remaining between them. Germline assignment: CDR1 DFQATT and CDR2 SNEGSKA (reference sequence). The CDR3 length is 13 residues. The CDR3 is CSARDVQGYGYTF. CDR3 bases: TGCAGTGCTAGAGATGTTCAGGGTTATGGCTACACCTTC.

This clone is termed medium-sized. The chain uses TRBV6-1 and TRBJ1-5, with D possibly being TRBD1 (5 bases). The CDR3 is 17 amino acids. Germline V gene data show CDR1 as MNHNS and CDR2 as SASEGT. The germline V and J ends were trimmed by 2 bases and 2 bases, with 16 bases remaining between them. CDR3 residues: CASSEYLGGVGNQPQHF. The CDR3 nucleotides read TGTGCCAGCAGTGAATATCTCGGAGGGGTGGGCAATCAGCCCCAGCATTTT.

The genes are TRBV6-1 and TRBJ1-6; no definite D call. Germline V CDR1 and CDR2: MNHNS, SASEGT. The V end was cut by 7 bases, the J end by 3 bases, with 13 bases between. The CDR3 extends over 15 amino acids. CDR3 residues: CASTMGRIYNSPLHF. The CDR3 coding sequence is TGTGCCAGCACCATGGGTCGCATCTATAATTCACCCCTCCACTTT.